The 20 T cell receptor beta chains reported below all come from one sample, sequenced in a study of T cell clones after liver transplantation. Clones were read by immunoSEQ multiplex PCR, and TCRdb kept only the in-frame ones, dropping some. The sample lists 75,000 to 85,000 clones; approximately 82% were seen once. This sample comprised CD4+ T cells from blood, obtained at the 22-month timepoint. The source of these receptors is a human patient who received a liver transplant. Some of the T cells might come from the graft donor.

The chain uses TRBV5-1 and TRBJ2-7; D possibly corresponds to TRBD2 (6 bases). Trimming stripped 2 bases from V and 7 bases from J, with 19 bases between. Looked up from germline, CDR1 is SGHRS and CDR2 is YFSETQ. The CDR3 has 15 amino acids. For the CDR3, the DNA is TGCGCCAGCAGCTTCCGGGAGAATTACTCGGGGGAGCAGTACTTC. Its protein is CASSFRENYSGEQYF.

In the case of this clone: Different DNA sequences within this sample yield the same CDR3. The gene calls are TRBV30 and TRBJ1-2, with D maybe TRBD1 (6 bases). The germline V and J ends were trimmed by 5 bases and 3 bases, with 13 bases remaining between them. The germline V gene encodes CDR1 GTSNPN and CDR2 SVGIG (reference sequence). This CDR3 has 13 residues. CDR3 residues: CAWGAGGHYGYTF. As DNA, the CDR3 is TGTGCCTGGGGGGCCGGGGGCCACTATGGCTACACCTTC. The entire variable domain, with the rest obtained from reference TRBV30 and TRBJ1-2, is as follows: SQTIHQWPATLVQPVGSPLSLECTVEGTSNPNLYWYRQAAGRGLQLLFYSVGIGQISSEVPQNLSASRPQDRQFILSSKKLLLSDSGFYLCAWGAGGHYGYTFGSGTRLTVV.

The chain couples TRBV7-9 to TRBJ1-2; tentatively, D is TRBD1 (5 bases). The CDR3 contains 14 residues. CDR1 is SEHNR, CDR2 FQNEAQ, per germline (reference sequence). Trimming stripped 6 bases from V and 8 bases from J, with 19 bases between. The CDR3 spells CASSSQTGTLGYTF. The CDR3 bases are TGTGCCAGCAGTTCCCAGACCGGGACTCTCGGCTACACCTTC.

The chain couples TRBV10-3 to TRBJ1-1; possibly TRBD1 for D (5 bases). CDR3 length: 15 residues. The V gene lost 2 bases and the J gene lost 2 bases, with 12 bases spanning the gap. Germline V gene sequence: CDR1 ENHRY, CDR2 SYGVKD. CDR3 protein: CAISETAGRNTEAFF. In DNA form, the CDR3 reads TGTGCCATCAGTGAGACCGCGGGACGAAACACTGAAGCTTTCTTT.

This chain joins TRBV7-3 and TRBJ2-4; D gene uncertain. From germline, CDR1 is SGHTA and CDR2 FQGTGA. CDR3 length equals 13 residues. With 3 bases removed from V and 8 bases from J, the gap between germline ends came to 11 bases. This chain's CDR3 is CASSFSAKDIQYF. The CDR3 nucleotides are TGTGCCAGCAGCTTTTCGGCGAAGGACATTCAGTACTTC.

The chain is built from TRBV7-2 and TRBJ2-1, with TRBD1 identical over 8 bases. Losses at the gene ends were 6 bases for V and 4 bases for J; bases not matched to a gene: 8. The germline CDR1 and CDR2 sequences are SGHTA and FQGNSA. The CDR3 is made up of 15 amino acids. The CDR3 DNA follows: TGTGCCAGCAGTAAAGACAGGGGACTTTACAATGAGCAGTTCTTC. It encodes CASSKDRGLYNEQFF.

CDR3 bases: TGTGCCAGCAGACTAGCGGGTGCCTACGAGCAGTACTTC. The encoded protein is CASRLAGAYEQYF. The rearrangement joins TRBV2 to TRBJ2-7, with 9 bases fitting TRBD2. After removal of 6 bases from V and 2 bases from J, the junction contained 2 bases not matched to a gene. Germline V gene lookup returns CDR1 SNHLY and CDR2 FYNNEI. This CDR3 contains 13 residues.

This chain connects TRBV7-9 to TRBJ2-7; the D gene is possibly TRBD2 (5 bases). The ends were cut back, 4 bases at V and 6 bases at J, with 16 bases in the middle. Germline values: CDR1 SEHNR, CDR2 FQNEAQ (reference sequence). CDR3 size: 14 residues. This chain's CDR3 is CASSSFLGAGEQYF. In DNA form, the CDR3 reads TGTGCCAGCAGCTCGTTCTTGGGCGCGGGCGAGCAGTACTTC.

The gene calls are TRBV10-1 and TRBJ1-2; 7 bases are shared with TRBD1. Germline V gives CDR1 WNHNN, CDR2 SYGVQD (reference sequence). The V gene end was trimmed by 6 bases and the J gene end by 5 bases; junction bases not matched to a gene: 3. CDR3 length equals 12 residues. This CDR3 reads CASSGTDYGYTF. The CDR3 region has the DNA TGCGCCAGCAGCGGGACAGATTATGGCTACACCTTC.

This clone has a single count. The rearrangement uses TRBV7-8 and TRBJ1-1, with D hard to call. The CDR3 sequence is 12 residues long. The germline CDR1 and CDR2 sequences are SGHVS and FQNEAQ. Trimming removed 3 bases from V and 5 bases from J, with 7 bases in between. The CDR3 DNA reads as TGTGCCAGCAGCTTTGGGGAGACTGAAGCTTTCTTT. Protein: CASSFGETEAFF.

The chain has TRBV30 and TRBJ1-1; 7 bases are a match to TRBD1. Unmatched junction bases numbered 9, after V lost 5 bases and J lost 6 bases. CDR3 length: 13 residues. Germline CDR1 GTSNPN, CDR2 SVGIG (reference sequence). CDR3 in amino acids: CAWREGGEAEAFF. The CDR3 bases are TGTGCCTGGCGCGAAGGGGGCGAGGCTGAAGCTTTCTTT.

This chain links TRBV4-1 with TRBJ2-7; a weak D match, TRBD1 (7 bases). The CDR3 is 18 residues long. Trimming shortened V by 0 bases and J by 4 bases, and 22 bases separated the two germline ends. CDR1 MGHRA and CDR2 YSYEKL come from the germline V gene. The chain's CDR3 is CASSQDRGTQGRKYEQYF. The CDR3 nucleotides read TGCGCCAGCAGCCAAGATCGCGGGACACAGGGGCGCAAATACGAGCAGTACTTC.

This CDR3 reads CASSVAEGTIYF. The DNA of the CDR3 is TGTGCCAGCAGCGTTGCGGAGGGGACCATATATTTT. This chain links TRBV9 with TRBJ1-3; possibly TRBD1 for D (5 bases). The CDR3 runs 12 residues. Germline V gene lookup returns CDR1 SGDLS and CDR2 YYNGEE. V was trimmed by 2 bases and J by 10 bases, leaving 10 bases between them. The variable domain in full, completed from reference TRBV9 and TRBJ1-3, reads DSGVTQTPKHLITATGQRVTLRCSPRSGDLSVYWYQQSLDQGLQFLIQYYNGEERAKGNILERFSAQQFPDLHSELNLSSLELGDSALYFCASSVAEGTIYFGEGSWLTVV.

The chain combines TRBV6-5 with TRBJ2-7; 8 bases align to TRBD1. The CDR3 is 15 amino acids. Trimming took 4 bases from V and 3 from J; bases not matched to a gene: 8. From germline, CDR1 is MNHEY and CDR2 SVGAGI. The CDR3 sequence is CASSSGQGKGYEQYF. The CDR3 DNA sequence: TGTGCCAGCAGTTCCGGACAGGGAAAAGGCTACGAGCAGTACTTC.

The V gene is TRBV5-1, the J gene TRBJ2-3; 8 bases map to TRBD1. Germline values: CDR1 SGHRS, CDR2 YFSETQ. V lost 4 bases to trimming and J lost 1 base; unmatched junction nucleotides: 8. The CDR3 runs 16 residues. DNA for the CDR3: TGCGCCAGCAGCGCCGGACAGGGAAGCGGCACAGATACGCAGTATTTT. Translated, it gives CASSAGQGSGTDTQYF.

The genes are TRBV5-1 and TRBJ2-1; either TRBD1 or TRBD2 may fit D (6 bases each). Germline V gene lookup returns CDR1 SGHRS and CDR2 YFSETQ. This CDR3 is built from 14 residues. Trimming removed 4 bases at V and 5 bases at J, with 13 bases between. Here the CDR3 reads CASSPGAQNNEQFF. CDR3 nucleotides: TGCGCCAGCAGCCCGGGGGCTCAAAACAATGAGCAGTTCTTC. The complete variable domain, with remaining parts taken from reference TRBV5-1 and TRBJ2-1, reads KAGVTQTPRYLIKTRGQQVTLSCSPISGHRSVSWYQQTPGQGLQFLFEYFSETQRNKGNFPGRFSGRQFSNSRSEMNVSTLELGDSALYLCASSPGAQNNEQFFGPGTRLTVL.

V gene TRBV9 combines with J gene TRBJ2-2, with 8 bases matching TRBD1. The CDR3 length is 16 residues. J lost 4 bases, V lost 2 bases, and 7 bases had no gene match. From germline, CDR1 is SGDLS and CDR2 YYNGEE. The CDR3 region has the DNA TGTGCCAGCAGCGTCGGACCAGGGGGCGGCACCGGGGAGCTGTTTTTT. Its translation is CASSVGPGGGTGELFF.

The chain employs TRBV5-1 and TRBJ2-1; TRBD2 agrees at 10 bases. Germline loops: CDR1 SGHRS, CDR2 YFSETQ. The CDR3 is 15 residues long. The J segment lost 3 bases and the V segment lost 5 bases, leaving 5 bases of the junction unmatched. The CDR3 DNA follows: TGCGCCAGCAGGTCCGGGACTAGCGACTACAATGAGCAGTTCTTC. This gives the protein CASRSGTSDYNEQFF.

The chain carries TRBV12-5 and TRBJ1-1; the D gene is possibly TRBD1 (5 bases). The CDR3 contains 14 residues. Between the trimmed V and J ends, which lost 0 bases and 8 bases, there was a span of 13 bases. Per the germline V gene, CDR1 is LGHNT and CDR2 is FRNRAP. CDR3 sequence (DNA): TGTGCTAGTGGTTTGGTAGGGGAAGGTGAAGAAGCTTTCTTT. Encoded protein: CASGLVGEGEEAFF.

This chain joins TRBV7-2 and TRBJ2-6; no definite D call. The CDR3 has 16 amino acids. CDR1 SGHTA and CDR2 FQGNSA come from the germline V gene. V was shortened by 2 bases and J by 2 bases, with 10 bases between the two germline ends. The CDR3 region has the DNA TGTGCCAGCAGCTTAAACCGTGGGACTGGGGCCAACGTCCTGACTTTC. Protein: CASSLNRGTGANVLTF. Using reference TRBV7-2 and TRBJ2-6 for the parts outside the CDR3, the full variable domain is GAGVSQSPSNKVTEKGKDVELRCDPISGHTALYWYRQSLGQGLEFLIYFQGNSAPDKSGLPSDRFSAERTGGSVSTLTIQRTQQEDSAVYLCASSLNRGTGANVLTFGAGSRLTVL.